A single sample is the source of the 23 T cell receptor beta chains below, sequenced in a study of blood T cells in healthy people across ages (dated by TCRdb to the mid-2010s). Libraries were made using 5' RACE. Sequencing took place on an Illumina HiSeq 2500. A second PCR of roughly 7 to 12 cycles was run with a J-beta primer mix and a sample-barcoded 5' primer. The public sequencing data were trimmed at Q25 with fastp and processed into clonotypes with MiXCR by TCRdb, which kept only in-frame beta chains. A single entry per CDR3 protein holds the most common genes and DNA from its merged rows. The sample data list around 1,500,000 distinct CDR3 sequences, and roughly 30% of these were observed just once. The biggest ten clones account for 7.7% of the sample. Material: blood. These receptors were taken from a woman in her thirties in good health.

This clonotype occurred a few times. The chain is built from TRBV28 and TRBJ2-3; 7 bases agree with TRBD1. The CDR3 has 16 amino acids. The V segment lost 4 bases and the J segment 2 bases; nucleotides outside the gene matches: 9. Germline V lookup: CDR1 MDHEN, CDR2 SYDVKM. CDR3 sequence (DNA): TGTGCCAGCAGTTCCCCGGGACAGTCCTTCACAGATACGCAGTATTTT. It specifies CASSSPGQSFTDTQYF.

The table lists this clonotype with many counts. The chain is built from TRBV7-9 and TRBJ2-4; D is ambiguous. The assigned J gene may be wrong: the sequence end matches TRBJ2-7 better. From germline, CDR1 is SEHNR and CDR2 FQNEAQ (reference sequence). The CDR3 spans 13 residues. The CDR3 loop reads CASSHRWISEQYF. In DNA form, the CDR3 reads TGTGCCAGCAGCCACCGATGGATCTCCGAGCAGTACTTC.

This clonotype came up many times. The chain links TRBV24-1 to TRBJ1-5; D gene unclear. V dropped 4 bases and J dropped 0 bases, with 6 bases sitting between them. The CDR3 is 14 residues long. Per the germline V gene, CDR1 is KGHDR and CDR2 is SFDVKD. CDR3 sequence reads: CATSDSYSNQPQHF. The CDR3 coding sequence is TGTGCCACCAGTGACTCGTATAGCAATCAGCCCCAGCATTTT.

A remark on this clonotype: This may be a read error: a much more frequent sequence differs by one nucleotide. This sequence joins TRBV19 and TRBJ2-2; D remains ambiguous. This CDR3 has 12 amino acids. Germline V gene sequence: CDR1 LNHDA, CDR2 SQIVND (reference sequence). The CDR3 nucleotides are TGTGCCAGTAGTTGGAACGCCGGGGAGCTGTTTTTT. Amino acids: CASSWNAGELFF.

Concerning this clonotype itself: Possible read error: a much larger clone is one base away. V is TRBV20-1 and J is TRBJ2-3; tentative D call: TRBD2 (5 bases). The CDR3 is made up of 12 amino acids. Germline assignment: CDR1 DFQATT and CDR2 SNEGSKA (reference sequence). The chain's CDR3 is CSASTSPDAQYF. The CDR3 nucleotides read TGCAGTGCTAGCACTAGTCCAGATGCGCAGTATTTT.

The chain uses TRBV20-1 and TRBJ1-1; a weak D match, TRBD1 (5 bases). V was trimmed by 7 bases and J by 3 bases, leaving 18 bases between them. CDR1 DFQATT and CDR2 SNEGSKA come from the germline V gene (reference sequence). CDR3 length equals 14 residues. The CDR3 reads CSVLPPGLYTEAFF. DNA of the CDR3: TGCAGTGTTCTCCCCCCGGGACTCTACACTGAAGCTTTCTTT.

The chain carries TRBV5-1 and TRBJ2-5; TRBD1 agrees at 10 bases. The CDR3 length is 16 residues. With 0 bases clipped from V and 7 bases from J, the junction kept 9 bases outside the gene matches. Germline CDR1 SGHRS, CDR2 YFSETQ. The CDR3 nucleotides read TGCGCCAGCAGCTTGGATACTGGGACAGGGGAGGGGACCCAGTACTTC. Translation: CASSLDTGTGEGTQYF.

The CDR3 DNA is TGTGCCAGCAGTTTCGGGACGGTCCTAGATACGCAGTATTTT. The encoded protein is CASSFGTVLDTQYF. The V gene is TRBV6-1, the J gene TRBJ2-3; D is possibly TRBD1 or TRBD2 (5 bases each). CDR1 and CDR2 (germline): MNHNS, SASEGT. Trimming took off 5 bases at V and 5 bases at J, with 14 bases between the two ends. The CDR3 spans 14 residues.

V usage is TRBV3-1 and J usage is TRBJ1-1; no firm D call. CDR1 LGHDT and CDR2 YNNKEL come from the germline V gene (reference sequence). Deletions cut 6 bases from V and 6 bases from J, with 11 bases between. The CDR3 covers 12 residues. DNA for the CDR3: TGTGCCAGCAGGTCCACCCCCCCTGAAGCTTTCTTT. Amino acids: CASRSTPPEAFF.

This clonotype was seen a handful of times. The chain recombines TRBV20-1 with TRBJ2-1; D could derive from TRBD1 or TRBD2 (5 bases each). The CDR3 covers 15 residues. V was trimmed by 1 base and J by 5 bases, leaving 15 bases between them. Germline CDR1 is DFQATT and CDR2 is SNEGSKA (reference sequence). For the CDR3, the DNA is TGCAGTGCTAGAGCCTTCGGGACGTCGGACAATGAGCAGTTCTTC. It encodes CSARAFGTSDNEQFF.

This clonotype came up a few times. This chain uses TRBV20-1 with TRBJ2-3; TRBD2 agrees at 8 bases. Germline assignment: CDR1 DFQATT and CDR2 SNEGSKA (reference sequence). The V and J ends lost 1 base and 5 bases, in that order; junction bases with no gene match: 8. The CDR3 spans 15 residues. CDR3 sequence reads: CSARVSSGGGDTQYF. The CDR3 nucleotides read TGCAGTGCTAGAGTTTCCAGCGGGGGAGGAGATACGCAGTATTTT.

This clonotype was found once. The CDR3 does not end in the conserved phenylalanine or tryptophan, so this is likely a read error. This sequence joins TRBV3-1 and TRBJ2-2; tentative D call: TRBD1 (6 bases). The CDR3 totals 16 residues. V was cut by 4 bases and J by 4 bases, with 16 bases left in between. The V gene's germline CDR1 is LGHDT and CDR2 YNNKEL (reference sequence). The CDR3 sequence: CASSRKVAQGTGELFC. CDR3 DNA: TGTGCCAGCAGCCGAAAAGTGGCACAGGGCACCGGGGAGCTGTTTTGT.

The chain links TRBV7-2 to TRBJ2-7; D remains unclear. Germline CDR1 and CDR2: SGHTA and FQGNSA. V gave up 5 bases and J gave up 3 bases, with 17 bases separating them. There are 15 residues in the CDR3. CDR3 in amino acids: CASSRMAANSYEQYV. CDR3 DNA sequence: TGTGCCAGCAGCCGGATGGCGGCGAACAGCTACGAGCAGTACGTC.

This chain joins TRBV6-2 or TRBV6-3 and TRBJ1-5; D unresolved. Trimming shortened V by 6 bases and J by 7 bases, and 13 bases separated the two germline ends. Germline V gene lookup returns CDR1 MNHEY and CDR2 SVGEGT. CDR3 length: 13 amino acids. The CDR3, as DNA: TGTGCCAGCAGCCAGGAGGAAGGGCAGCCCCAGCATTTT. Its translation: CASSQEEGQPQHF.

The rearrangement links TRBV7-6 to TRBJ2-5; TRBD2 agrees at 10 bases. The germline gives CDR1 SGHVS, CDR2 FNYEAQ. This CDR3 has 16 residues. V lost 3 bases and J lost 5; bases outside the gene matches: 9. CDR3 residues: CASSLETSGWWETQYF. The CDR3 DNA reads as TGTGCCAGCAGCTTGGAGACTAGCGGGTGGTGGGAGACCCAGTACTTC.

This clonotype has just a few counts. Here the CDR3 reads CASSLPEDRVSQFF. The DNA of the CDR3 is TGTGCCAGCAGCCTGCCTGAGGACAGGGTATCCCAGTTCTTC. The chain links TRBV7-2 to TRBJ2-1; 8 positions match TRBD1. The CDR3 sequence is 14 residues long. The germline V gene encodes CDR1 SGHTA and CDR2 FQGNSA. The V segment lost 5 bases and the J segment 13 bases; nucleotides outside the gene matches: 13. The entire variable domain, with the rest obtained from reference TRBV7-2 and TRBJ2-1, is as follows: GAGVSQSPSNKVTEKGKDVELRCDPISGHTALYWYRQSLGQGLEFLIYFQGNSAPDKSGLPSDRFSAERTGGSVSTLTIQRTQQEDSAVYLCASSLPEDRVSQFFGPGTRLTVL.

Comments on this clonotype: A much bigger clone sits one base away, suggesting this may be a read error. This chain joins TRBV7-9 and TRBJ2-4; the D gene is possibly TRBD1 (6 bases). The end of the DNA fits TRBJ2-7 better, so the J call may be wrong. This CDR3 comprises 14 residues. Germline CDR1 is SEHNR and CDR2 is FQNEAQ (reference sequence). DNA of the CDR3: TGTACCAGCAGCCAACAGGGCGCACCCTACGAGCAGTACTTC. It codes for CTSSQQGAPYEQYF.

This clonotype was found many times. The chain uses TRBV15 and TRBJ2-3; D call uncertain. Germline V gives CDR1 LNHNV, CDR2 YYDKDF (reference sequence). Trimming took off 1 base at V and 0 bases at J, with 5 bases between the two ends. This CDR3 spans 14 amino acids. For the CDR3, the DNA is TGTGCCACCAGCAGAGGCGGCAGCACAGATACGCAGTATTTT. Its translation is CATSRGGSTDTQYF.

This clonotype showed up just a few times. The V and J genes are TRBV10-3 and TRBJ2-7; possibly TRBD1 for D (6 bases). From germline, CDR1 is ENHRY and CDR2 SYGVKD. CDR3 size: 16 residues. V was pared by 0 bases and J by 2 bases, with 14 bases between. The CDR3 bases are TGTGCCATCAGTGAGTCCGGGATTAAGGGGGCCTACGAGCAGTACTTC. Translated: CAISESGIKGAYEQYF.

The sample holds one count of this clonotype. This chain connects TRBV5-1 to TRBJ2-7; TRBD2 agrees at 7 bases. CDR1 and CDR2 from the germline V gene are SGHRS and YFSETQ. The ends lost 1 base at V and 0 bases at J; junction bases unmatched: 7. The CDR3 runs 16 residues. The CDR3 reads CASSLRTSASSYEQYF. The CDR3 DNA is TGCGCCAGCAGCTTGAGAACTAGCGCGAGCTCCTACGAGCAGTACTTC.

The chain has TRBV9 and TRBJ2-1; D tentatively reads TRBD1 or TRBD2 (6 bases each). The CDR3 contains 15 residues. Germline values: CDR1 SGDLS, CDR2 YYNGEE. V was pared by 0 bases and J by 9 bases, with 16 bases between. In DNA form, the CDR3 reads TGTGCCAGCAGCGTAGGGGACTCCCTCAGGGGTGAGCAGTTCTTC. It translates to CASSVGDSLRGEQFF.

This clonotype was observed at least ten times. The chain couples TRBV20-1 to TRBJ2-5; TRBD1 aligns across 9 bases. Per the germline V gene, CDR1 is DFQATT and CDR2 is SNEGSKA (reference sequence). The V gene end was trimmed by 5 bases and the J gene end by 2 bases; junction bases not matched to a gene: 9. The CDR3 is 15 amino acids. The CDR3 DNA follows: TGCAGTGCTGTCCCGGGACAGGGTAATCAAGAGACCCAGTACTTC. It specifies CSAVPGQGNQETQYF.

This clonotype was counted only a few times. This chain joins TRBV12-3 or TRBV12-4 and TRBJ2-2; the match to TRBD2 covers 9 bases. The V segment lost 6 bases and the J segment 5 bases; nucleotides outside the gene matches: 7. The CDR3 loop spans 15 amino acids. The CDR3 nucleotides read TGTGCCAGCAGCCGCGGGACTAGCATAACCGGGGAGCTGTTTTTT. Residues: CASSRGTSITGELFF.